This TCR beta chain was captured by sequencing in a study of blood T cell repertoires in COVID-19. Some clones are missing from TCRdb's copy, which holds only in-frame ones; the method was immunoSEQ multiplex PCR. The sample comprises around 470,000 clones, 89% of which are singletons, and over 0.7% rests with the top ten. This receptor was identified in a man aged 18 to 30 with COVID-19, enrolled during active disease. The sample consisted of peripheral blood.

The CDR3 nucleotides read TGTGCCAGCAGTCCAAGCGGGGGGGCCCTGGATACGCAGTATTTT. Translated: CASSPSGGALDTQYF. The chain joins TRBV5-5 to TRBJ2-3; 10 bases map to TRBD2. The CDR3 length is 15 residues. The germline CDR1 and CDR2 sequences are SGHKS and YYEKEE (reference sequence). V dropped 5 bases and J dropped 6; count of bases not matched to a gene: 9.